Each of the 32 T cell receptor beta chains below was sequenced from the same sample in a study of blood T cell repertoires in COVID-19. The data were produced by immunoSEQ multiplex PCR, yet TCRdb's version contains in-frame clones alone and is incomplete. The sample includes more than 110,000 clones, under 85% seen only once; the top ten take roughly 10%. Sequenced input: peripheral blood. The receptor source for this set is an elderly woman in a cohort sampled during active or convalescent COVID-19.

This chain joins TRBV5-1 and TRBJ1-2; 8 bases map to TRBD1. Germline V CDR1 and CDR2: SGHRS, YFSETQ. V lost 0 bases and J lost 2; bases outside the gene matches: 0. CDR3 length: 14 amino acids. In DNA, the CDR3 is TGCGCCAGCAGCTTGGACAGGGGGAACTATGGCTACACCTTC. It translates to CASSLDRGNYGYTF.

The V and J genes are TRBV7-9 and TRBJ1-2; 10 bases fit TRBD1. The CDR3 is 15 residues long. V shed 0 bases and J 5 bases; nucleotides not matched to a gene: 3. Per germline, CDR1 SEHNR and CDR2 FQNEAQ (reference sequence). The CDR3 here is CASSLAGTGVYGYTF. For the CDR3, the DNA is TGTGCCAGCAGCTTAGCCGGGACAGGGGTATATGGCTACACCTTC.

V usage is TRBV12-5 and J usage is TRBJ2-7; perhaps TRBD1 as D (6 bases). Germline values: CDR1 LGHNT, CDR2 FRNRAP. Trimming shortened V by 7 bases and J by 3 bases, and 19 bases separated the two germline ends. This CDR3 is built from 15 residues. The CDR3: CASAQGGSLFYEQYF. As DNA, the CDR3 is TGTGCTAGTGCTCAAGGGGGTTCATTGTTCTACGAGCAGTACTTC.

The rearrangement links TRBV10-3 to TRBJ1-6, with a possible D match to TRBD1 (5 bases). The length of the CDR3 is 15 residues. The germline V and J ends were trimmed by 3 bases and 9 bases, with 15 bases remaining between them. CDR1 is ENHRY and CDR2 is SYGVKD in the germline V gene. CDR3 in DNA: TGTGCCATCAGTGAACGGGGGGGTCAAGGTTCACCCCTCCACTTT. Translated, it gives CAISERGGQGSPLHF.

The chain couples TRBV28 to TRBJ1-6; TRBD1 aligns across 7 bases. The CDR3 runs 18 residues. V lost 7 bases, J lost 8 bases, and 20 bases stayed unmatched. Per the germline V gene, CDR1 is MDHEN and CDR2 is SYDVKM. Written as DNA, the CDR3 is TGTGCCAGCACCTGGCGAGACAGGGCTCTCACTAATCATTCACCCCTCCACTTT. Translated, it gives CASTWRDRALTNHSPLHF.

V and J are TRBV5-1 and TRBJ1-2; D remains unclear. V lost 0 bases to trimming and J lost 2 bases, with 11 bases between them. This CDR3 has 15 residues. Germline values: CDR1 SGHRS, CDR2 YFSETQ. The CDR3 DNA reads TGCGCCAGCAGCTTGGGACACGCGCTAAACTATGGCTACACCTTC. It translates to CASSLGHALNYGYTF.

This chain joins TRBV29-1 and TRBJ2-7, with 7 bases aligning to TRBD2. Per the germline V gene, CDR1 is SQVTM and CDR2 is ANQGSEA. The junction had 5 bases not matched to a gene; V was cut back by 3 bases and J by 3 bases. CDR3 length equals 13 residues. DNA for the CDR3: TGCAGCGTTGATCCAGCGGGGAACTACGAGCAGTACTTC. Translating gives CSVDPAGNYEQYF.

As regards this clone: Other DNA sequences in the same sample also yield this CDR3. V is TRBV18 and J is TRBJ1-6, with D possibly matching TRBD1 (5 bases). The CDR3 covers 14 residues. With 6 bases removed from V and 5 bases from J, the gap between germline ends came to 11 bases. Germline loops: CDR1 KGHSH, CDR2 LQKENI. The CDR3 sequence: CASSRDRDNSPLHF. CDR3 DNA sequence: TGTGCCAGCTCGCGGGACCGAGATAATTCACCCCTCCACTTT.

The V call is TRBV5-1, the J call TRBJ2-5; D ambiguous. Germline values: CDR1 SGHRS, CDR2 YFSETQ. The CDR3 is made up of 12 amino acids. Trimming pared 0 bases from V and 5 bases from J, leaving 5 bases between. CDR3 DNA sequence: TGCGCCAGCAGCTTGGGGCGGGAGACCCAGTACTTC. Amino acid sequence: CASSLGRETQYF.

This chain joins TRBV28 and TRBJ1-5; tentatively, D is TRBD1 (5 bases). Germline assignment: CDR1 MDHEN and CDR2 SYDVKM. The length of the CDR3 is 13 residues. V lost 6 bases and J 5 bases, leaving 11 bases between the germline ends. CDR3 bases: TGTGCCAGCAGCCGGACATTATATCAGCCCCAGCATTTT. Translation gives CASSRTLYQPQHF.

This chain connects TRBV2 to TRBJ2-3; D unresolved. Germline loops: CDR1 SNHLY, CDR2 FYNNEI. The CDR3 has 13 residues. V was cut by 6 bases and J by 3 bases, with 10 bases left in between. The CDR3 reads CASSYLVTDTQYF. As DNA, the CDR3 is TGTGCCAGCAGCTACCTAGTGACAGATACGCAGTATTTT. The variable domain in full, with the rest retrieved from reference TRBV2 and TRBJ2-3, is EPEVTQTPSHQVTQMGQEVILRCVPISNHLYFYWYRQILGQKVEFLVSFYNNEISEKSEIFDDQFSVERPDGSNFTLKIRSTKLEDSAMYFCASSYLVTDTQYFGPGTRLTVL.

CDR3 in amino acids: CASRYHRTGVYNSPLHF. The CDR3 DNA sequence: TGTGCCAGCAGGTATCATCGGACAGGGGTCTATAATTCACCCCTCCACTTT. The genes are TRBV7-2 and TRBJ1-6; 9 positions match TRBD1. The CDR3 has 17 amino acids. After removal of 6 bases from V and 3 bases from J, the junction contained 9 bases not matched to a gene. Per the germline V gene, CDR1 is SGHTA and CDR2 is FQGNSA.

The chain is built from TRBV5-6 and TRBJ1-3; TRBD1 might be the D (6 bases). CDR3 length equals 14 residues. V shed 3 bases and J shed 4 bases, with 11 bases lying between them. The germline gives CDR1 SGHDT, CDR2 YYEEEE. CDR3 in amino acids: CASSYYGQGNTIYF. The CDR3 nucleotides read TGTGCCAGCAGCTACTACGGACAGGGAAACACCATATATTTT.

The DNA for the CDR3 is TGTGCCAGCAGCACAGGGAGGGTGAATGAAAAACTGTTTTTT. It yields the protein CASSTGRVNEKLFF. This chain joins TRBV7-2 and TRBJ1-4; D may be TRBD1 (6 bases). This CDR3 region has 14 residues. Trimming removed 5 bases at V and 5 bases at J, with 12 bases between. CDR1 and CDR2 (germline): SGHTA, FQGNSA.

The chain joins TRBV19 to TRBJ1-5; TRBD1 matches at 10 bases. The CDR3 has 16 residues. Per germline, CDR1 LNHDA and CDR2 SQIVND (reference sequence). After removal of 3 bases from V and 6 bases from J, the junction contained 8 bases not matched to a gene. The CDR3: CASSIGDRGLGQPQHF. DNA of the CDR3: TGTGCCAGTAGTATCGGCGACAGGGGGCTGGGTCAGCCCCAGCATTTT.

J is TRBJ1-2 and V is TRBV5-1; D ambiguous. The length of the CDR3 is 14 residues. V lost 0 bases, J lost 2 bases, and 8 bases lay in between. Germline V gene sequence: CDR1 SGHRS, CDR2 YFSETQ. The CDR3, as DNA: TGCGCCAGCAGCTTGGCGGGATTAAACTATGGCTACACCTTC. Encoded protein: CASSLAGLNYGYTF. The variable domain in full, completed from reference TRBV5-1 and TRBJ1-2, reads KAGVTQTPRYLIKTRGQQVTLSCSPISGHRSVSWYQQTPGQGLQFLFEYFSETQRNKGNFPGRFSGRQFSNSRSEMNVSTLELGDSALYLCASSLAGLNYGYTFGSGTRLTVV.

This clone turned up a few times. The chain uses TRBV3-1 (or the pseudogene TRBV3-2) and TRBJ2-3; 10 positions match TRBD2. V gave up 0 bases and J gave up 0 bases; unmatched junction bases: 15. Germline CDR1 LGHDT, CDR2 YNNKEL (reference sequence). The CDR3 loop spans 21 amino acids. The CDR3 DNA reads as TGTGCCAGCAGCCAAGATGGTAGCGGGGGGAAGGGAAGCAAGAGCACAGATACGCAGTATTTT. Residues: CASSQDGSGGKGSKSTDTQYF.

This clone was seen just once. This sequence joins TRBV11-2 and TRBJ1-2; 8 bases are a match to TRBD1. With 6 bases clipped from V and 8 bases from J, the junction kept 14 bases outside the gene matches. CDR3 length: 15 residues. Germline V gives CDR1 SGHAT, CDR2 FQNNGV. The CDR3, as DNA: TGTGCCAGCAGTTTTATACCCGGACAGGGAAGCGGCTACACCTTC. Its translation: CASSFIPGQGSGYTF.

The CDR3 sequence: CASSRNQVNTEAFF. DNA of the CDR3: TGTGCCAGCAGCCGTAATCAGGTGAACACTGAAGCTTTCTTT. The V call is TRBV3-1 (or the pseudogene TRBV3-2), the J call TRBJ1-1; the D is unclear. V was trimmed by 4 bases and J by 0 bases, leaving 9 bases between them. CDR1 and CDR2 from the germline V gene are LGHDT and YNNKEL (reference sequence). The CDR3 has 14 amino acids.

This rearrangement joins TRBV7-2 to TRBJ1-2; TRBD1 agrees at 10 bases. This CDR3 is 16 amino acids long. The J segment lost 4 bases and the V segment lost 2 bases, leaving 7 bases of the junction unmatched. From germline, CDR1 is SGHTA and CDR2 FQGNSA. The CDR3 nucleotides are TGTGCCAGCAGCTTAACGACAGGGGGCGTTGTCTATGGCTACACCTTC. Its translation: CASSLTTGGVVYGYTF.

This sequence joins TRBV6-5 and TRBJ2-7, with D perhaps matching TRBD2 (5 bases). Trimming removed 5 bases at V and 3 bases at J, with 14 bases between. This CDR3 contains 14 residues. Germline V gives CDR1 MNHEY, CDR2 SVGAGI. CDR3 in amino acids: CASSKNVGSYEQYF. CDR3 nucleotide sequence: TGTGCCAGCAGTAAGAATGTTGGGAGCTACGAGCAGTACTTC.

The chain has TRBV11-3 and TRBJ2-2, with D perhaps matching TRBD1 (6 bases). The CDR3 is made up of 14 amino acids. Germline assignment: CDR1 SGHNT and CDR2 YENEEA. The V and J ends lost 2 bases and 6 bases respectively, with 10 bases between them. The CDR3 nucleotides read TGTGCCAGCAGCTTACGATCAGGGGCCGGGGAGCTGTTTTTT. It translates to CASSLRSGAGELFF.

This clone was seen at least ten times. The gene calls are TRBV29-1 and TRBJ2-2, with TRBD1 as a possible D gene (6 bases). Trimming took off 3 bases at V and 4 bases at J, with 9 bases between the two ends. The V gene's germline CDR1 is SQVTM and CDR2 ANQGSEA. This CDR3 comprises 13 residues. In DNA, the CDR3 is TGCAGCGTTGATTCAGGGGTCACCGGGGAGCTGTTTTTT. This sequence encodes CSVDSGVTGELFF.

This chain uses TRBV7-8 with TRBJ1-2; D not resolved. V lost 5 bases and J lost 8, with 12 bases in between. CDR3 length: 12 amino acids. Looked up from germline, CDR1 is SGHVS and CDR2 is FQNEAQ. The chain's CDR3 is CASSQFGGGYTF. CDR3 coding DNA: TGTGCCAGCAGCCAATTTGGAGGAGGCTACACCTTC.

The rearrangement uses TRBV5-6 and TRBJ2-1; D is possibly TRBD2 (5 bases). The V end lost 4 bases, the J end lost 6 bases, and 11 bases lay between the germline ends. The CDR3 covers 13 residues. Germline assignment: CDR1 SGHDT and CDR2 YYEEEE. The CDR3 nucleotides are TGTGCCAGCAGCACGTACGAGGGCAATGAGCAGTTCTTC. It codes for CASSTYEGNEQFF.

CDR3 sequence (DNA): TGTGCCAGCAGTTACCAGGCAGGGGGCACCGGGGAGCTGTTTTTT. This translates into CASSYQAGGTGELFF. V gene TRBV6-5 combines with J gene TRBJ2-2, with 7 bases that match TRBD1. The V segment lost 2 bases and the J segment 4 bases; nucleotides outside the gene matches: 4. From germline, CDR1 is MNHEY and CDR2 SVGAGI. There are 15 residues in the CDR3.

The CDR3 sequence is CASSQDGKQGARGYTF. CDR3 nucleotides: TGCGCCAGCAGCCAAGACGGGAAACAGGGGGCGAGGGGCTACACCTTC. This rearrangement joins TRBV4-1 to TRBJ1-2, with TRBD1 matching over 9 bases. Germline CDR1 is MGHRA and CDR2 is YSYEKL. J was trimmed by 8 bases and V by 0 bases; bases with no gene match: 10. This CDR3 region has 16 residues.

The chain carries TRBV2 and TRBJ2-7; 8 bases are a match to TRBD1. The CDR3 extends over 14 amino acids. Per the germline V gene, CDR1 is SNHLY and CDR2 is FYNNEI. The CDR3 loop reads CASSPRGQLALLHV. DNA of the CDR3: TGTGCCAGCAGTCCCAGGGGGCAACTAGCTCTTTTGCACGTC.

CDR3 sequence (DNA): TGTGCCAGCAGCGTCTACAGGGGTTTCACAGATACGCAGTATTTT. Amino acid sequence: CASSVYRGFTDTQYF. This chain connects TRBV5-6 to TRBJ2-3, with TRBD1 matching over 7 bases. This CDR3 comprises 15 residues. Germline V gene data show CDR1 as SGHDT and CDR2 as YYEEEE. V shed 4 bases, J shed 2 bases, and the junction held 7 bases outside the gene matches.

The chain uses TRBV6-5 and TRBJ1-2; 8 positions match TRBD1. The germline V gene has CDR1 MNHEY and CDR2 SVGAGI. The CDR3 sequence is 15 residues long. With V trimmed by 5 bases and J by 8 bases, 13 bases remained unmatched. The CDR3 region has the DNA TGTGCCAGCAGTCAGAATTTCCAGGGGGCGGGCGGCTACACCTTC. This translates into CASSQNFQGAGGYTF.

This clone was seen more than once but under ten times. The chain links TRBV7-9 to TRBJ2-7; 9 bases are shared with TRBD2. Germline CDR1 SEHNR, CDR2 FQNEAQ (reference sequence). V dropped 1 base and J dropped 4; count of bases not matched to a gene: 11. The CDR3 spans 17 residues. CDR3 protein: CASSLGGLASDRYEQYF. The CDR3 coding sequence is TGTGCCAGCAGCTTAGGGGGACTAGCTAGCGATAGGTACGAGCAGTACTTC. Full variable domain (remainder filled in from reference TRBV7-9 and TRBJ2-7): DTGVSQNPRHKITKRGQNVTFRCDPISEHNRLYWYRQTLGQGPEFLTYFQNEAQLEKSRLLSDRFSAERPKGSFSTLEIQRTEQGDSAMYLCASSLGGLASDRYEQYFGPGTRLTVT.

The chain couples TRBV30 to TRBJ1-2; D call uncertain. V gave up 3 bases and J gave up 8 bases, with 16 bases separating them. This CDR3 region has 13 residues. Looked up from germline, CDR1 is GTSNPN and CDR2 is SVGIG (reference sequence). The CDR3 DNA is TGTGCCTGGAGCATACTCCGAGGGTTAGGCTACACCTTC. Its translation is CAWSILRGLGYTF.